This record concerns one TCR beta chain sequence. The antigen remains undetermined. Primers included in the PCR were 60 Vbeta and 13 Jbeta primers. Using immunoSEQ multiplex PCR, the repertoire was profiled, and TCRdb retains in-frame clones only, with some absent. The sample contains approximately 160,000 clones, around 78% of which appear only once. Germline CDR1 is LGHNA and CDR2 is YSLEER. Losses at the gene ends were 4 bases for V and 6 bases for J; bases not matched to a gene: 9. CDR3 length: 14 residues. The record originates from a study of cytomegalovirus exposure and HLA in healthy donors. Points from the study as a whole: According to an earlier analysis, most TCR beta V segments yielded productive rearrangements about 90% or about 30% of the time. According to the study, roughly 160 TCR beta chains were cytomegalovirus-associated. In a later analysis, V- and J-gene trimming of beta chains associated with a DCLRE1C missense variant, replicated independently.

The sequence derives from a female donor in good health and CMV-seronegative. Sequencing input: PBMCs. This chain joins TRBV4-3 and TRBJ2-7; 7 bases are a match to TRBD1. CDR3 protein: CASSPTQGTREQYF. CDR3 coding DNA: TGCGCCAGCAGCCCCACACAGGGGACACGCGAGCAGTACTTC.